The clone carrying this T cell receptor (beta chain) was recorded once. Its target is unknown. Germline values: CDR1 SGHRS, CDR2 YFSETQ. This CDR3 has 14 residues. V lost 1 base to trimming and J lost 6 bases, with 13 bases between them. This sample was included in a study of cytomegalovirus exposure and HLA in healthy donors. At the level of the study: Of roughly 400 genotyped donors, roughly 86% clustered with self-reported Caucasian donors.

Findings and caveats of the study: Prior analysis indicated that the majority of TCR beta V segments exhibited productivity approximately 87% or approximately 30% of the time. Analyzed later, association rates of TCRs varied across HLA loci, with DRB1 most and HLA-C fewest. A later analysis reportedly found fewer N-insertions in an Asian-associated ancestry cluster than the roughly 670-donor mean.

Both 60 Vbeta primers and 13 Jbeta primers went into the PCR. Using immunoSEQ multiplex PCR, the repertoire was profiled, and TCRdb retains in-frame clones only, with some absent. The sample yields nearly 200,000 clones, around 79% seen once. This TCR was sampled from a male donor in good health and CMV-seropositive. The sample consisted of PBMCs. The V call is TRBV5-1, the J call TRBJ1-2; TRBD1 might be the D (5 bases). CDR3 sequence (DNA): TGCGCCAGCAGCTTGAGGGGTACAGATCATGGCTACACCTTC. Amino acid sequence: CASSLRGTDHGYTF.